This TCR beta chain stems from a study of T-cell reconstitution after alpha-beta-depleted transplantation in children (TCRdb year 2016). General notes on the study: T-cell immune reconstitution after TCRalphabeta/CD19-depleted allogeneic hematopoietic cell transplantation in children was quantitatively tracked in the study by means of TCR repertoire profiling.

The CDR3 runs 16 residues from the cysteine to the phenylalanine. Only CDR3 DNA is held: 48 bases, read in frame from base 1. CDR1 SGHRS and CDR2 YFSETQ were looked up in the germline V gene. Comments on this clonotype: What this receptor recognizes is not known. A read error is possible here, since a much larger clone lies one base away.

Libraries were constructed by PCR. Sequencing used an Illumina HiSeq 2500. TCR library preparation used molecular barcoding, with unique molecular identifiers applied to normalize quantification of the TCRbeta repertoire. Using fastp trimming at Q25 and MiXCR clonotype assembly, TCRdb reanalyzed the public sequencing data and kept in-frame beta chains. Records with the same CDR3 protein are collapsed into one entry carrying the most frequent genes and DNA. The table for this sample lists hundreds of thousands of distinct CDR3 sequences; 9.5% to 15% of them were counted only once. Together, the top ten hold over 2% of the sample.

The sequence came from a human donor who donated a stem cell graft to a child with acute lymphoblastic leukemia. The receptor chain draws on TRBV5-1 and TRBJ2-6; the D gene may be TRBD1 or TRBD2, since each aligns over 5 bases. The starting material was PBMCs from the stem cell graft donor, obtained from the stem cell graft. The DNA sequence is TGCGCCAGCAGCTTGGCCCTGGGGGTTGGGGCCAACGGCCTGACTTTC. It encodes CASSLALGVGANGLTF.